This TCR beta chain was captured by sequencing in a study of blood T cells in healthy people across ages. A word on this clonotype: What it recognizes is unknown.

Collection of about 9.4 milliliters of peripheral blood was performed for each donor. A sample-barcoded 5' primer and a J-beta primer mix were used in a second PCR of roughly 6 to 12 cycles. A template-switch adaptor that had 12 random nucleotides put a tag on each cDNA molecule. TCRdb reprocessed the 5' RACE reads via MiXCR and lists one record per CDR3 protein. The sample yields approximately 690,000 distinct CDR3 sequences, 35% to 50% seen once. The CDR3 sequence is 13 residues long. V shed 4 bases and J shed 6 bases, with 13 bases lying between them. Germline CDR1 is DFQATT and CDR2 is SNEGSKA (reference sequence). Study-wide results and limits: Total diversity from one million sequenced T cells was likely underestimated. Unsorted PBMC input precluded a conclusive naive versus antigen-experienced comparison.

Material for sequencing was blood. This receptor was taken from an elderly man in good health. The chain uses TRBV20-1 and TRBJ1-5; maybe TRBD1 (6 bases). The CDR3 loop is CSAKGGQGQPQHF. In DNA, the CDR3 is TGCAGTGCTAAGGGGGGGCAGGGTCAGCCCCAGCATTTT.